Sequencing of this T cell receptor beta chain was carried out in a study of cytomegalovirus exposure and HLA in healthy donors. Whole-study results and caveats: A later analysis linked around 15,000 TCR beta sequences to HLA alleles at 0.05 false discovery rate. The study put 160 or so TCR beta chains on its list as cytomegalovirus-associated.

PCR was performed using 60 Vbeta and 13 Jbeta primers. Authors' analysis steps: Approximately 78 million unique TCR beta chains, 10 million to 13 million of them shared, were counted by a later analysis. TCRdb's copy holds only in-frame clones and misses some; the assay was immunoSEQ multiplex PCR. V and J calls and clone size are given by that table; D and trimming were obtained from the DNA. The profile covers about 240,000 clones, with 75% to 85% appearing a single time and less than 8.5% taken by the ten largest. Concerning this clone itself: No antigen is known for it. Compared with germline, one end of the junction differs, possibly owing to a read error.

The CDR3 runs to 15 residues. Germline CDR1 and CDR2: SGHDT and YYEEEE. The sequenced sample was PBMCs. The chain recombines TRBV5-6 with TRBJ2-7, with 9 bases fitting TRBD1. The sequence was collected from a woman aged 55-69 years in good health and CMV-seropositive. Here the CDR3 reads CASSLGRQGGYERYF. The DNA of the CDR3 is TGTGCCAGCAGCTTGGGAAGACAGGGGGGCTACGAGCGGTACTTC.